The T cell receptor beta chain described here comes from a study of T cells in narcolepsy. Whole-study context: Donors had narcolepsy type 1 or type 2, or were healthy controls. Study-wide results and caveats: HCRT-specific and TRIB2-specific autoreactive clonotypes appeared among same-patient CSF and blood CD4+ clonotypes. Reportedly, autoreactive clonotypes were serially detected in patients' blood but not controls'. No autoreactive T cell clone sequences appeared in some memory CD4+ repertoires.

Assay: immunoSEQ multiplex PCR; the TCRdb copy retains only in-frame clones and omits some. This table has approximately 40,000 clones, approximately 89% appearing once. V lost 7 bases to trimming and J lost 5 bases; unmatched junction nucleotides: 16. This CDR3 has 16 amino acids. CDR1 SNHLY and CDR2 FYNNEI come from the germline V gene. A remark on this clone: Its antigen is unknown.

The origin of this receptor is a human donor with narcolepsy. The chain recombines TRBV2 with TRBJ2-7, with TRBD1 matching 8 bases. Sample: CD45RA- memory CD4+ T cells from PBMCs. In DNA, the CDR3 is TGTGCCAGCAACCCAACCGGCGGGACAGGAAGCCACGAGCAGTACTTC. Its translation is CASNPTGGTGSHEQYF. Complete variable domain (other parts from reference TRBV2 and TRBJ2-7): EPEVTQTPSHQVTQMGQEVILRCVPISNHLYFYWYRQILGQKVEFLVSFYNNEISEKSEIFDDQFSVERPDGSNFTLKIRSTKLEDSAMYFCASNPTGGTGSHEQYFGPGTRLTVT.